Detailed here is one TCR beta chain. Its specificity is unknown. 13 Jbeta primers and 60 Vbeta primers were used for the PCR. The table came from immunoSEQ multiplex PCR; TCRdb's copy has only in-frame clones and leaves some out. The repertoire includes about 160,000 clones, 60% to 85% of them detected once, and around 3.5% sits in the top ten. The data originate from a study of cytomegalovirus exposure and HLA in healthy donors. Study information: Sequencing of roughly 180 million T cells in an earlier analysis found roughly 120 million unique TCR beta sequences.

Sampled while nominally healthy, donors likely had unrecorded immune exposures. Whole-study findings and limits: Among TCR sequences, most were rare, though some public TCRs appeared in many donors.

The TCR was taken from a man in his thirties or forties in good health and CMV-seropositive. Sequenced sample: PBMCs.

This chain's CDR3 is CASSVGTVLTDTQYF. CDR3 in DNA: TGTGCCAGCAGCGTAGGGACAGTCCTCACAGATACGCAGTATTTT. This chain connects TRBV9 to TRBJ2-3, with D perhaps matching TRBD1 (6 bases). Germline CDR1 reads SGDLS; CDR2 reads YYNGEE. Trimming took off 0 bases at V and 2 bases at J, with 10 bases between the two ends. The CDR3 is 15 amino acids.